Sequencing of this T cell receptor beta chain was carried out in a study of T cells after somatic rescue of genetic block. Clones were read by immunoSEQ multiplex PCR, and TCRdb kept only the in-frame ones, dropping some. The sample has 60,000 to 90,000 clones, roughly 91% seen once. This CDR3 is 14 amino acids long. The germline CDR1 and CDR2 sequences are SNHLY and FYNNEI. V lost 1 base and J lost 6, with 13 bases in between. The V call is TRBV2, the J call TRBJ2-7; TRBD1 is a possible D gene (6 bases). This sequence originates from a young man. The sample taken for sequencing was peripheral blood mononuclear cells (PBMCs). CDR3 coding DNA: TGTGCCAGCAGTGAAGACAGGGAGATAGCCGAGCAGTACTTC. Amino acids: CASSEDREIAEQYF.